A selection of T cell receptor beta chains follows, all from one sample in a study of neurological immune-mediated disorders. MiXCR was run by TCRdb on the 5' RACE reads, yielding one entry per CDR3 protein. This sample yields under 75,000 distinct CDR3 sequences, of which under 3.5% are seen a single time; 7.1% belongs to the top ten. The sample was PBMCs. These receptors all stem from an older woman with multiple sclerosis. CDR3s include the opening cysteine and the closing phenylalanine or tryptophan.

V gene: TRBV5-1
J gene: TRBJ1-1
CDR3 protein: CASRMGTTMNTEAFF

V gene: TRBV20-1
J gene: TRBJ2-3
CDR3 protein: CSARDRGNTQYF

V gene: TRBV28
J gene: TRBJ2-3
CDR3 protein: CASSSDMTSGIRNTQYF

V gene: TRBV20-1
J gene: TRBJ1-5
CDR3 protein: CSARSGENSNQPQHF

V gene: TRBV20-1
J gene: TRBJ2-5
CDR3 protein: CSARPQQETQYF

V gene: TRBV20-1
J gene: TRBJ1-2
CDR3 protein: CSARDRQGWIYGYTF

V gene: TRBV5-1
J gene: TRBJ2-3
CDR3 protein: CASSQRTSLDTQYF

V gene: TRBV18
J gene: TRBJ1-4
CDR3 protein: CASSQQGAQSETLFF

V gene: TRBV5-1
J gene: TRBJ1-4
CDR3 protein: CASTGQDRMGEKLFF

V gene: TRBV20-1
J gene: TRBJ2-3
CDR3 protein: CSAQTSGGSTDTQYF

V gene: TRBV11-2
J gene: TRBJ2-7
CDR3 protein: CASSRTWRGGDEQYF

V gene: TRBV27
J gene: TRBJ2-2
CDR3 protein: CASSFWGEGELFF

V gene: TRBV7-2
J gene: TRBJ2-3
CDR3 protein: CASSLMRLQTQYF

V gene: TRBV3-1
J gene: TRBJ2-3
CDR3 protein: CASSRYKDTQYF